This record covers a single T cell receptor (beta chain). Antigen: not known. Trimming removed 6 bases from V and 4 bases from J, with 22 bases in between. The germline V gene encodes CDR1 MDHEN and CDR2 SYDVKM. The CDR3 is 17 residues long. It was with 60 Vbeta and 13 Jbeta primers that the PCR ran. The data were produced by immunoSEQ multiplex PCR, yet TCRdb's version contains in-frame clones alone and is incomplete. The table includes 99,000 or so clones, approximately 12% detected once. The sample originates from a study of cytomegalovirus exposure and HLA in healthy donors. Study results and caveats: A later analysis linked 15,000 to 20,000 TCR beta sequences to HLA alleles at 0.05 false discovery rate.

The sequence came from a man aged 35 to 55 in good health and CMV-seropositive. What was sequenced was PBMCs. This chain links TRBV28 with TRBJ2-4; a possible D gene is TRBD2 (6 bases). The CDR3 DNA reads TGTGCCAGCAGCCCACCCTTTTCAACCGGGGGAAAAAACATTCAGTACTTC. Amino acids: CASSPPFSTGGKNIQYF. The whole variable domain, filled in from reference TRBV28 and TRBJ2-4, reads DVKVTQSSRYLVKRTGEKVFLECVQDMDHENMFWYRQDPGLGLRLIYFSYDVKMKEKGDIPEGYSVSREKKERFSLILESASTNQTSMYLCASSPPFSTGGKNIQYFGAGTRLSVL.